This TCR beta chain is drawn from a study of T cells after yellow fever vaccination. Turning to this clonotype: Antigen: not known.

The TCR cDNA carried a universal primer site and UMIs from 5'RACE template switching. TCRdb re-called the 5' RACE reads with MiXCR, one entry per CDR3 protein. In the table there are about 260,000 distinct CDR3 sequences, approximately 3.6% of which are singletons. V lost 4 bases and J lost 7, with 8 bases in between. Germline CDR1 is MGHDK and CDR2 is SYGVNS. The CDR3 runs to 13 residues. General study points: Contaminating bulk clonotypes could be abundant in FACS-sorted repertoires. Clonotypes found in both CD4 and CD8 compartments made up a small share. Booster sampling recovered most clones from primary vaccination (96% CD4, around 90% CD8).

The starting material was PBMCs, obtained 15 days after the yellow fever booster vaccination. The rearrangement joins TRBV25-1 to TRBJ1-6; no firm D call. This TCR came from a man younger than 35 who received the YFV17D yellow fever vaccine. The CDR3 here is CASSVLENSPLHF. The CDR3 nucleotides are TGTGCCAGCAGTGTATTGGAAAATTCACCCCTCCACTTT.